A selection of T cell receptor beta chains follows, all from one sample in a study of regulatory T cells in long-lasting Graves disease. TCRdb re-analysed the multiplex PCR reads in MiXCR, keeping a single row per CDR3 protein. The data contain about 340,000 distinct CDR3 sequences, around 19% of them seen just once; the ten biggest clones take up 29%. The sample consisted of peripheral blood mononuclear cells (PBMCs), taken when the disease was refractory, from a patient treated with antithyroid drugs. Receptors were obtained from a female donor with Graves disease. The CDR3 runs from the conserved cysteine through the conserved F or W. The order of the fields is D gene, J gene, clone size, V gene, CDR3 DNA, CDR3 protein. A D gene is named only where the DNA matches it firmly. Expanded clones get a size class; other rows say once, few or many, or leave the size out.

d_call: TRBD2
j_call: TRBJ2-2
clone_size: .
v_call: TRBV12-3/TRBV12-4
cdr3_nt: TGTGCCAGCAGCGAACTTGGACTAGCGGGAGTCACCGGGGAGCTGTTTTTT
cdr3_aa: CASSELGLAGVTGELFF

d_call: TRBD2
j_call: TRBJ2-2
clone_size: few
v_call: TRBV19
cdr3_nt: TGTGCCAGTAGTATCCTAGCGGGGGTACCTCTAGGCGGGGAGCTGTTTTTT
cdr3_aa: CASSILAGVPLGGELFF

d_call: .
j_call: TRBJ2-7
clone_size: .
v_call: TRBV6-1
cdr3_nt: TGTGCCACCTCCCCGGGTGGGGCGTACGAGCAGTACTTC
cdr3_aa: CATSPGGAYEQYF

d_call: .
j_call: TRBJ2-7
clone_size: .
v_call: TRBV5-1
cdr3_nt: TGCGCCAGCAGCTTGGAGGGCGGACTCAGCTCCTACGAGCAGTACTTC
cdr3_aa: CASSLEGGLSSYEQYF

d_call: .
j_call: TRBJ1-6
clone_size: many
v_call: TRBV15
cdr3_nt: TGTGCCACCAGCAGGCCGACGAATTCACCCCTCCACTTT
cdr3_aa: CATSRPTNSPLHF

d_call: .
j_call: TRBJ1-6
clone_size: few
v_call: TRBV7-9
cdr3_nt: TGTGCCAGCAGCTTAGTGCATCGGGGAACGGATTCACCCCTCCACTTT
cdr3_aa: CASSLVHRGTDSPLHF

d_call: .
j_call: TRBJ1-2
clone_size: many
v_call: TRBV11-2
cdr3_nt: TGTGCCAGCAGCACGTGGAGACGACAGGCTCTATATGGCTACACCTTC
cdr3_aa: CASSTWRRQALYGYTF

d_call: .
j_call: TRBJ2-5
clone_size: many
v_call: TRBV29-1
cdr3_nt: TGCAGCGTTGATGGGGGTAACCAAGAGACCCAGTACTTC
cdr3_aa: CSVDGGNQETQYF

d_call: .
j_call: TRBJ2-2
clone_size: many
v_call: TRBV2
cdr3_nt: TGTGCCAGCAGTGAAATGGCGGTTACCGGGGAGCTGTTTTTT
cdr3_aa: CASSEMAVTGELFF

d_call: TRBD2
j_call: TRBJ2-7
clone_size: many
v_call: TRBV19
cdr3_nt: TGTGCCAGTTCGGCGGTAGCGGGAGTAAACTACGAGCAGTACTTC
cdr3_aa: CASSAVAGVNYEQYF

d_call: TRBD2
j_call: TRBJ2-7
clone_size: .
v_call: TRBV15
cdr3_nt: TGTGCCACCAGCAGAAATCCACTCTCTAGCGGGGGTTTTAACGAGCAGTACTTC
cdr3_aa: CATSRNPLSSGGFNEQYF

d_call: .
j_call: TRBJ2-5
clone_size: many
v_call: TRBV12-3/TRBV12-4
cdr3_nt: TGTGCCAGCAGGGTATATCCGGGAACTTGGAAGGAGACCCAGTACTTC
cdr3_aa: CASRVYPGTWKETQYF

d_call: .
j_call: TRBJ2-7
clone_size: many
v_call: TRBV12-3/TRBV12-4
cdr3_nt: TGTGCCAGCAGTTTAGTAAGCGGGTACGAGCAGTACTTC
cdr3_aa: CASSLVSGYEQYF

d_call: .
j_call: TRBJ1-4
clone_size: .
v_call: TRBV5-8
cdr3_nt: TGTGCCAGCAGCTTTACAGGGTTTAATGAAAAACTGTTTTTT
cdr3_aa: CASSFTGFNEKLFF

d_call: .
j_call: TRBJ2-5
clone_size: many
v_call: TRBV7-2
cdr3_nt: TGTGCCAGCAGAGGAGTAGGGGGTGAGGAGACCCAGTACTTC
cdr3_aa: CASRGVGGEETQYF

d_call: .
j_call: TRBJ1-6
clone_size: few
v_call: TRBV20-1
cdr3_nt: TGCAGTGCTAGAACGGCCGGGACGGGGAATTCACCCCTCCACTTT
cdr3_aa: CSARTAGTGNSPLHF

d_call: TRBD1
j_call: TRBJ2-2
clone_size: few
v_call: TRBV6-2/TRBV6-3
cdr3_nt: TGTGCCAGCAGTACCGGGACAGGGCCCACCGGGGAGCTGTTTTTT
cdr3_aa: CASSTGTGPTGELFF

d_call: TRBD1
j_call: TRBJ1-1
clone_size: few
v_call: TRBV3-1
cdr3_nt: TGTGCCAGCAGCCCCGGACAGGGGTATATGAACACTGAAGCTTTCTTT
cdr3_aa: CASSPGQGYMNTEAFF

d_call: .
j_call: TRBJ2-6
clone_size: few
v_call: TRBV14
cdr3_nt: TGTGCCAGCAGCCAAGTAGGTGGGGCCAACGTCCTGACTTTC
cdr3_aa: CASSQVGGANVLTF

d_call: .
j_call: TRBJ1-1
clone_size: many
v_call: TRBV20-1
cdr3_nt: TGCAGTGCGAGGGACTGGGAGGGGGAAGCTTTCTTT
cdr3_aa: CSARDWEGEAFF

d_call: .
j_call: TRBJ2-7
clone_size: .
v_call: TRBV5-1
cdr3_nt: TGCGCCAGTGCAAGGACACGCTCCTACGAGCAGTACTTC
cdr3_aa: CASARTRSYEQYF

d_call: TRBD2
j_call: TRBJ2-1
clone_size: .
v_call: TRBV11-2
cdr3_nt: TGTGCCAGCAGTAGGGGGACTAGGTCCTACAATGAGCAGTTCTTC
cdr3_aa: CASSRGTRSYNEQFF

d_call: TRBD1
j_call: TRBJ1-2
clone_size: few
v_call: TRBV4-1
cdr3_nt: TGCGCCAGCAGCCAAGTGGGACAGGGGTACCCTGGCTACACCTTC
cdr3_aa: CASSQVGQGYPGYTF

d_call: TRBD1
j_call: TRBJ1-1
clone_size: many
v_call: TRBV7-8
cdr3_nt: TGTGCCAGCAGCAGATCTGGACAGGGTAGATGGGCTTTCTTT
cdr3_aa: CASSRSGQGRWAFF

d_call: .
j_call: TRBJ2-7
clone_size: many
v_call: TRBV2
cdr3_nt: TGTGCCAGCAGTGAAGACCACGCGGAGGGGCCCACCTGGGAGCAGTACTTC
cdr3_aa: CASSEDHAEGPTWEQYF

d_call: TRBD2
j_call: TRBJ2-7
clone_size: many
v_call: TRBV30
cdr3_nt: TGTGCCTGGAGTGTTGGTAGCGGGTCGGGTGAGCAGTACTTC
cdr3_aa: CAWSVGSGSGEQYF

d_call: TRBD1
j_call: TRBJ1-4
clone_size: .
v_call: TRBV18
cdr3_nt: TGTGCCAGCTCCCCTTTCGGGACAGCTGCAACTAATGAAGAACTGTTTTTT
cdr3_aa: CASSPFGTAATNEELFF

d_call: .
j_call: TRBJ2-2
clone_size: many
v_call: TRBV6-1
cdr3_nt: TGTGCCAGCACCTCGTATCAGACCGGGGAGCTGTTTTTT
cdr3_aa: CASTSYQTGELFF

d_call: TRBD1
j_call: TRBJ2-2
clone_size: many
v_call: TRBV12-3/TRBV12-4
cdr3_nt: TGTGCCAGCAGTACCTCAGGGGGTGTCACCGGGGAGCTGTTTTTT
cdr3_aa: CASSTSGGVTGELFF

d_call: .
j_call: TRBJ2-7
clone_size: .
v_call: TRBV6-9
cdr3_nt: TGTGCCAGCAGTTTTGGCCGAGGGAGCTCCTACGAGCAGTACTTC
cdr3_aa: CASSFGRGSSYEQYF